This is a list of T cell receptor beta chains from one sample in a study of T cells expressing NK-cell markers. TCRdb re-called the 5' RACE reads; one entry per CDR3 protein, DNA not given. This sample contains a few hundred thousand distinct CDR3 sequences. What was sequenced was blood T cells: a sorted CD56 or NKG2C T cell subset, CD4+ or CD8+ T cells, or bulk PBMC T cells (not recorded which). These receptors were collected from a man aged 18-75 years in good health. CDR3s include the opening cysteine and the closing phenylalanine or tryptophan.

V gene: TRBV6-1; J gene: TRBJ2-2; CDR3 protein: CASSEGHGELFF
V gene: TRBV9; J gene: TRBJ2-3; CDR3 protein: CASSVGGLAGADTQYF
V gene: TRBV27; J gene: TRBJ2-3; CDR3 protein: CASSFRQYTDTQYF
V gene: TRBV2; J gene: TRBJ2-3; CDR3 protein: CASSRTSLDTQYF
V gene: TRBV6-6; J gene: TRBJ1-2; CDR3 protein: CASRLDRNYGYTF
V gene: TRBV20-1; J gene: TRBJ2-7; CDR3 protein: CSAQSLPTYEQYF
V gene: TRBV12-3/TRBV12-4; J gene: TRBJ1-4; CDR3 protein: CASSLVGGNKKLFF
V gene: TRBV29-1; J gene: TRBJ2-1; CDR3 protein: CSVEDLVRGSGEQFF
V gene: TRBV6-6; J gene: TRBJ1-2; CDR3 protein: CASRRYRDGYTF
V gene: TRBV3-1; J gene: TRBJ1-5; CDR3 protein: CASSETDGVNQPQHF
V gene: TRBV2; J gene: TRBJ1-1; CDR3 protein: CASSDPGTIIYTEAFF
V gene: TRBV12-3/TRBV12-4; J gene: TRBJ2-7; CDR3 protein: CASTLRGGAKYEQYF
V gene: TRBV5-1; J gene: TRBJ2-5; CDR3 protein: CASSSRQGAVQETQYF
V gene: TRBV2; J gene: TRBJ2-7; CDR3 protein: CASRTSGDIDEQYF
V gene: TRBV4-2; J gene: TRBJ2-1; CDR3 protein: CASSQEWVTEQFF
V gene: TRBV18; J gene: TRBJ2-7; CDR3 protein: CASSYTDRERLPYEQYF
V gene: TRBV29-1; J gene: TRBJ1-5; CDR3 protein: CSVGDGAHQPQHF
V gene: TRBV5-6; J gene: TRBJ1-4; CDR3 protein: CASRLQGDSKKLFF
V gene: TRBV11-3; J gene: TRBJ2-7; CDR3 protein: CASSPRTGLEQYF
V gene: TRBV7-9; J gene: TRBJ1-1; CDR3 protein: CASSLRGTGGVGEAFF
V gene: TRBV2; J gene: TRBJ2-7; CDR3 protein: CASSGLLSYEQYF
V gene: TRBV25-1; J gene: TRBJ2-3; CDR3 protein: CASSGLGIPDTQYF
V gene: TRBV12-3/TRBV12-4; J gene: TRBJ2-7; CDR3 protein: CASTQGTYEQYF
V gene: TRBV5-1; J gene: TRBJ2-3; CDR3 protein: CASSLGGQGALNTQYF
V gene: TRBV5-4; J gene: TRBJ2-3; CDR3 protein: CASRPTSERDTQYF
V gene: TRBV12-3/TRBV12-4; J gene: TRBJ2-3; CDR3 protein: CASSSGEGDTQYF
V gene: TRBV14; J gene: TRBJ2-5; CDR3 protein: CASSPERGSSTNFETQYF
V gene: TRBV5-1; J gene: TRBJ2-3; CDR3 protein: CASTRQGYSDTQYF
V gene: TRBV12-5; J gene: TRBJ1-2; CDR3 protein: CAGGTPGQGYTF
V gene: TRBV28; J gene: TRBJ1-2; CDR3 protein: CASRERTTYGYTF
V gene: TRBV5-5; J gene: TRBJ2-1; CDR3 protein: CASSRAGGGLMNEQFF
V gene: TRBV12-3/TRBV12-4; J gene: TRBJ2-5; CDR3 protein: CASSRGLYDQYF
V gene: TRBV5-6; J gene: TRBJ2-1; CDR3 protein: CASSRAGAAVYNEQFF
V gene: TRBV7-2; J gene: TRBJ2-5; CDR3 protein: CASSRPSGGAVQYF
V gene: TRBV7-9; J gene: TRBJ2-3; CDR3 protein: CASSPPGLAGRTDTQYF
V gene: TRBV29-1; J gene: TRBJ2-1; CDR3 protein: CSVEAQGGYNEQFF
V gene: TRBV9; J gene: TRBJ2-3; CDR3 protein: CASSLWGGSLSTDTQYF
V gene: TRBV3-1; J gene: TRBJ1-2; CDR3 protein: CASSRTSYLGYTF
V gene: TRBV5-1; J gene: TRBJ2-1; CDR3 protein: CASSGPPNNEQFF
V gene: TRBV29-1; J gene: TRBJ1-2; CDR3 protein: CSVQTGGSNYGYTF
V gene: TRBV2; J gene: TRBJ2-7; CDR3 protein: CASSDFPDSTTRQYF
V gene: TRBV19; J gene: TRBJ2-1; CDR3 protein: CASSEKPLYNEQFF
V gene: TRBV4-1; J gene: TRBJ2-7; CDR3 protein: CASSQENYGDYEQYF
V gene: TRBV10-3; J gene: TRBJ1-4; CDR3 protein: CAISDLGLDEKLFF
V gene: TRBV12-3/TRBV12-4; J gene: TRBJ1-2; CDR3 protein: CASSLWTSTGLDGYTF
V gene: TRBV6-4; J gene: TRBJ1-4; CDR3 protein: CASSDSEGTNEKLFF
V gene: TRBV20-1; J gene: TRBJ2-3; CDR3 protein: CSAPRQGRRADTQYF
V gene: TRBV5-1; J gene: TRBJ2-2; CDR3 protein: CASSMTSPLAGELFF
V gene: TRBV7-2; J gene: TRBJ2-2; CDR3 protein: CASSLGASLPEELFF
V gene: TRBV20-1; J gene: TRBJ1-4; CDR3 protein: CSARDLPGAANEKLFF
V gene: TRBV15; J gene: TRBJ2-2; CDR3 protein: CATSGTEHYSSGAGELFF
V gene: TRBV21-1; J gene: TRBJ1-3; CDR3 protein: CASSTQSKGDNGNTIYF
V gene: TRBV2; J gene: TRBJ1-6; CDR3 protein: CASRESESSPLHF
V gene: TRBV12-3/TRBV12-4; J gene: TRBJ2-5; CDR3 protein: CASSLTSGAWETQYF
V gene: TRBV7-9; J gene: TRBJ2-5; CDR3 protein: CASRDQETQYF
V gene: TRBV5-4; J gene: TRBJ2-7; CDR3 protein: CASSAVGKEQYF
V gene: TRBV3-1; J gene: TRBJ2-5; CDR3 protein: CASSQGRERVETQYF
V gene: TRBV23-1; J gene: TRBJ1-1; CDR3 protein: CASSPKNRQGASEAFF
V gene: TRBV28; J gene: TRBJ2-7; CDR3 protein: CASSYRGGWAYEQYF